One and the same sample provided the 5 T cell receptor beta chains below, sequenced in a study of T cell responses to AZD1222 COVID-19 vaccine. Assay: immunoSEQ multiplex PCR; the TCRdb copy retains only in-frame clones and omits some. The sample lists 150,000 or so clones; just over 90% were seen once. The sequencing here drew on peripheral blood, taken 28 days after the second AZD1222 dose. These receptors originate from an adult who received the AZD1222 COVID-19 vaccine.

This chain connects TRBV27 to TRBJ2-3, with 7 bases that match TRBD2. With 2 bases clipped from V and 1 base from J, the junction kept 9 bases outside the gene matches. Germline CDR1 and CDR2: MNHEY and SMNVEV (reference sequence). The CDR3 length is 17 residues. CDR3: CASSLPAGAGGTDTQYF. The CDR3 region has the DNA TGTGCCAGCAGTTTACCCGCCGGGGCGGGGGGCACAGATACGCAGTATTTT.

The genes are TRBV5-1 and TRBJ2-5, with 12 bases lining up with TRBD2. J was trimmed by 5 bases and V by 4 bases; bases with no gene match: 3. From germline, CDR1 is SGHRS and CDR2 YFSETQ. This CDR3 comprises 14 residues. The CDR3 protein is CASSVTSGRETQYF. Here the CDR3 DNA reads TGCGCCAGCAGCGTAACTAGCGGGAGGGAGACCCAGTACTTC.

The V gene is TRBV9, the J gene TRBJ2-1; the D gene is possibly TRBD2 (5 bases). The CDR3 has 16 residues. V lost 0 bases and J 0 bases, leaving 10 bases between the germline ends. Looked up from germline, CDR1 is SGDLS and CDR2 is YYNGEE. CDR3 DNA sequence: TGTGCCAGCAGCGTAGTATCGGGGAGCTCCTACAATGAGCAGTTCTTC. Translating gives CASSVVSGSSYNEQFF.

A single count supports this clone. The rearrangement uses TRBV7-2 and TRBJ1-5; D gene ambiguous. CDR3 length equals 14 residues. V shed 3 bases and J shed 3 bases, with 9 bases lying between them. CDR1 SGHTA and CDR2 FQGNSA come from the germline V gene. In nucleotides, the CDR3 is TGTGCCAGCAGCTTCGGCAGGAACAATCAGCCCCAGCATTTT. This sequence encodes CASSFGRNNQPQHF.

The chain couples TRBV10-3 to TRBJ2-5; the D is unclear. CDR1 and CDR2 (germline): ENHRY, SYGVKD. Trimming removed 4 bases at V and 4 bases at J, with 7 bases between. The CDR3 consists of 12 residues. The CDR3 nucleotides are TGTGCCATCAGTGCCCTGGGAGAGACCCAGTACTTC. Translated: CAISALGETQYF.